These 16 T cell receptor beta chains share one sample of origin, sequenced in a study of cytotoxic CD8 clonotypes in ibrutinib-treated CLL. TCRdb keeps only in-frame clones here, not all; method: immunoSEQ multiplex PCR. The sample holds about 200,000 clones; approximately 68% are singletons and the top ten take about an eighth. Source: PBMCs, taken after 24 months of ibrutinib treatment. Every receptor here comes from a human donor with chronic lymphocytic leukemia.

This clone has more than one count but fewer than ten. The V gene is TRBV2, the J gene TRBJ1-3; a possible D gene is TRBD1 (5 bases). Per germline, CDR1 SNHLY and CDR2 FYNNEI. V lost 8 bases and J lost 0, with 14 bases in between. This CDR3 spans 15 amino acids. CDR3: CASQRVGTSGNTIYF. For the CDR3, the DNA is TGTGCCAGCCAGAGGGTCGGGACCTCTGGAAACACCATATATTTT.

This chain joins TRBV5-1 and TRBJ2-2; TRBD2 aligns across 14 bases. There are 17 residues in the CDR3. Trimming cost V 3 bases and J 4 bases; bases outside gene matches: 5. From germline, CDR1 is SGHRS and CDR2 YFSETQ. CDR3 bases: TGCGCCAGCAGCTCGGGACTAGCGGGAGACGGCACCGGGGAGCTGTTTTTT. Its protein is CASSSGLAGDGTGELFF.

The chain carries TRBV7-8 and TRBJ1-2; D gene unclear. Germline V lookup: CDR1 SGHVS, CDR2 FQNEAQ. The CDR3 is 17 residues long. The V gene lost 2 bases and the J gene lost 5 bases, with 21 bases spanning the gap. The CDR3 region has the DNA TGTGCCAGCAGCTTAATTCGCCAGGTCCCTTCGGGTTATGGCTACACCTTC. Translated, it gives CASSLIRQVPSGYGYTF.

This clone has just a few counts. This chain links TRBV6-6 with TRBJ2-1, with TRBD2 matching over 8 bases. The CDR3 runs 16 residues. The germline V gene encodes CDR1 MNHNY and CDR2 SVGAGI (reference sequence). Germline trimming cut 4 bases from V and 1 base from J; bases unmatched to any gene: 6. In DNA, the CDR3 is TGTGCCAGCAGTTCCAGAGCGGGAGTATCCTACAATGAGCAGTTCTTC. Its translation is CASSSRAGVSYNEQFF.

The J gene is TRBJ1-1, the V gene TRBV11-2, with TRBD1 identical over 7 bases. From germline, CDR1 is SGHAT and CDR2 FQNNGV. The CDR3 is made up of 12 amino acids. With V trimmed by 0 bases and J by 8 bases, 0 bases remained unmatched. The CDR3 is CASSLETGEAFF. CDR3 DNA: TGTGCCAGCAGCTTAGAGACAGGGGAAGCTTTCTTT. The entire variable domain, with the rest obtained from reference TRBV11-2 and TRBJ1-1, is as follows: EAGVAQSPRYKIIEKRQSVAFWCNPISGHATLYWYQQILGQGPKLLIQFQNNGVVDDSQLPKDRFSAERLKGVDSTLKIQPAKLEDSAVYLCASSLETGEAFFGQGTRLTVV.

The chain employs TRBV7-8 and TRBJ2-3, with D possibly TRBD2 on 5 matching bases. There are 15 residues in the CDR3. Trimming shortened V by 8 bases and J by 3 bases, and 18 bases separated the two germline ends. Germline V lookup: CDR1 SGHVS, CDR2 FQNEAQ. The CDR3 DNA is TGTGCCAGCTCCTTAGAGGGTGGGTTGACAGATACGCAGTATTTT. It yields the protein CASSLEGGLTDTQYF.

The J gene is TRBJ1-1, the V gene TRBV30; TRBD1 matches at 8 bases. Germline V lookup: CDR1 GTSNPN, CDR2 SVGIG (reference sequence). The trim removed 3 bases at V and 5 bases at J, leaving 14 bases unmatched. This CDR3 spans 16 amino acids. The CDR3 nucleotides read TGTGCCTGGAGACACAGGGGTGCAGGGGGCGGAACTGAAGCTTTCTTT. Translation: CAWRHRGAGGGTEAFF.

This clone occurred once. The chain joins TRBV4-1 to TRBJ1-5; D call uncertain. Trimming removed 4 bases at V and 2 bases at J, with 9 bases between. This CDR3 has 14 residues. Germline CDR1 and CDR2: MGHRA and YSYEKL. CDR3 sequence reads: CASSPYGGNQPQHF. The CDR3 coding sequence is TGCGCCAGCAGCCCGTACGGGGGCAATCAGCCCCAGCATTTT.

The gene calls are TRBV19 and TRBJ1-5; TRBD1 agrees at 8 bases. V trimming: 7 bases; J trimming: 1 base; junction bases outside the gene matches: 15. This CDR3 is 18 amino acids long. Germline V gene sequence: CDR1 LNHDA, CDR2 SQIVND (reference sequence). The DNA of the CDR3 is TGTGCCAGTAACGGACAGGGCCGGGTCCTCTTGAGCAATCAGCCCCAGCATTTT. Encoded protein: CASNGQGRVLLSNQPQHF.

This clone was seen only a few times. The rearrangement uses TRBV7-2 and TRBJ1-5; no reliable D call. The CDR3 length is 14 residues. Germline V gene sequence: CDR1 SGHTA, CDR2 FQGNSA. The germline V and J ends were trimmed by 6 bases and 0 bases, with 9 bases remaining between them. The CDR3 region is CASSSFYSNQPQHF. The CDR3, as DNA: TGTGCCAGCAGTTCCTTTTATAGCAATCAGCCCCAGCATTTT.

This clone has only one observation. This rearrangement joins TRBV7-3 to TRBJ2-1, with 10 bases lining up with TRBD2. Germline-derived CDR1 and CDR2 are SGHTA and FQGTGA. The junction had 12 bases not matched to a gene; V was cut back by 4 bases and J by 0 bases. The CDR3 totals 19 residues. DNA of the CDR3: TGTGCCAGCAGCTCTCTGGGAACTAGCGGGAAAAGCTCCTACAATGAGCAGTTCTTC. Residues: CASSSLGTSGKSSYNEQFF.

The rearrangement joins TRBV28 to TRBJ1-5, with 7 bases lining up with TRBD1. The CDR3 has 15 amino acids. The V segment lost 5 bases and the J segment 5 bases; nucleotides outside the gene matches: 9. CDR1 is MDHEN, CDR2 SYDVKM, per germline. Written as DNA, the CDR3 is TGTGCCAGCAGTCGGCACAGGGGCTTGGATCAGCCCCAGCATTTT. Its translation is CASSRHRGLDQPQHF.

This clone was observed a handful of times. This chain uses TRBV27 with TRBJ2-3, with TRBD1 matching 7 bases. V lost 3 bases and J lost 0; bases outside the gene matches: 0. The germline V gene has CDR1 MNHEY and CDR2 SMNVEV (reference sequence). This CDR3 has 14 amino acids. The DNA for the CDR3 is TGTGCCAGCAGTTTGGACAGGAGCACAGATACGCAGTATTTT. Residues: CASSLDRSTDTQYF.

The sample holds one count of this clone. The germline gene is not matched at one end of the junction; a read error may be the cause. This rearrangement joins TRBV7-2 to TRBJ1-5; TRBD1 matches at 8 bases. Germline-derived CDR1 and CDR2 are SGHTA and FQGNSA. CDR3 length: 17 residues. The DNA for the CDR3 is TGTGCCAGCAGCGTAGCTACAGGGGGGTATAGCAATCAGCCCCAGCATTTT. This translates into CASSVATGGYSNQPQHF. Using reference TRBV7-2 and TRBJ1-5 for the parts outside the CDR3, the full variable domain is GAGVSQSPSNKVTEKGKDVELRCDPISGHTALYWYRQSLGQGLEFLIYFQGNSAPDKSGLPSDRFSAERTGGSVSTLTIQRTQQEDSAVYLCASSVATGGYSNQPQHFGDGTRLSIL.

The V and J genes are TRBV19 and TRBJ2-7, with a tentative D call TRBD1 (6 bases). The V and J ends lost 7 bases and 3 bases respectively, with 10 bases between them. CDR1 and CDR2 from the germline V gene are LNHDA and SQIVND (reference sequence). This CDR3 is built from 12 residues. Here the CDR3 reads CASMGARYEQYF. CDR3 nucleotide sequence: TGTGCCAGTATGGGGGCCCGCTACGAGCAGTACTTC.

The CDR3 loop is CASSRGQLEETQYF. Written as DNA, the CDR3 is TGTGCCAGCAGCCGAGGACAGTTGGAAGAGACCCAGTACTTC. This sequence joins TRBV5-6 and TRBJ2-5; D perhaps matches TRBD1 (6 bases). CDR1 and CDR2 (germline): SGHDT, YYEEEE. CDR3 size: 14 residues. Deletions cut 4 bases from V and 3 bases from J, with 13 bases between.